This T cell receptor (beta chain) was sequenced during a study of cytomegalovirus exposure and HLA in healthy donors. Study as a whole: The roughly 120 million unique TCR beta sequences, from roughly 170 million T cells, were found by an earlier analysis.

CDR3 length: 11 residues. CDR1 is GTSNPN, CDR2 SVGIG, per germline (reference sequence). V was cut by 5 bases and J by 8 bases, with 11 bases left in between. Regarding the study as a whole: Among TCR beta chains, those listed as cytomegalovirus-associated numbered around 180.

A note on this clone: The antigen remains undetermined.

The PCR was carried out with 60 Vbeta primers and 13 Jbeta primers. Produced via immunoSEQ multiplex PCR; TCRdb's table is partial and in-frame only. The table shows 150,000 to 200,000 clones, with around 81% occurring only once. This chain links TRBV30 with TRBJ2-3, with D possibly being TRBD2 (6 bases). Sample: PBMCs. This receptor was obtained from a woman aged 25 to 39 in good health and CMV-seropositive. This CDR3 reads CAWSGGITQYF. CDR3 DNA: TGTGCCTGGTCTGGAGGGATTACGCAGTATTTT.